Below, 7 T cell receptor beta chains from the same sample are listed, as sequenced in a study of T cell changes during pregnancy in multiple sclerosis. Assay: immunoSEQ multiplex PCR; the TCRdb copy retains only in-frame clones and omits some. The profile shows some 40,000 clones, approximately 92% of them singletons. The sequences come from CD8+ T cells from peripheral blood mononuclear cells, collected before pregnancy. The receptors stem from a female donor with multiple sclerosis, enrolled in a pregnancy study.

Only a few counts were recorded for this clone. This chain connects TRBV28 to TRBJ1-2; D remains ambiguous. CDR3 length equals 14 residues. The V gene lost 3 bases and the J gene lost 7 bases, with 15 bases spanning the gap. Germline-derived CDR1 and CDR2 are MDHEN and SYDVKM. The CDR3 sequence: CASSFGGPLGGYTF. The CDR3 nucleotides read TGTGCCAGCAGTTTTGGAGGTCCCCTAGGTGGCTACACCTTC.

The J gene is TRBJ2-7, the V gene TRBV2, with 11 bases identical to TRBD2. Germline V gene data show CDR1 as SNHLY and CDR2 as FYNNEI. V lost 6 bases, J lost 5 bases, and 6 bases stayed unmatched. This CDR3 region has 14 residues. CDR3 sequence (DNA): TGTGCCAGCAGATTAGCGGGAGGGCCCCACGAGCAGTACTTC. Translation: CASRLAGGPHEQYF.

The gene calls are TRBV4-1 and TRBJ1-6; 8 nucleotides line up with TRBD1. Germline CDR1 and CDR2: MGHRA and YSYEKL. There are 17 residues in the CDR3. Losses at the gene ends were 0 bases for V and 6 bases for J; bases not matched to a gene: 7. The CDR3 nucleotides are TGCGCCAGCAGCCAAGATCTACCGGGGACAGGTAATTCACCCCTCCACTTT. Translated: CASSQDLPGTGNSPLHF.

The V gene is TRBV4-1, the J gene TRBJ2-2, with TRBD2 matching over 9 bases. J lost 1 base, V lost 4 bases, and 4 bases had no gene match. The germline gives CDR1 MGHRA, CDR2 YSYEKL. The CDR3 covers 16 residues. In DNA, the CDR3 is TGCGCCAGCAGCCGCCCGACTAGCGGGAACACCGGGGAGCTGTTTTTT. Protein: CASSRPTSGNTGELFF.

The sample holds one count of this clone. CDR3 residues: CASSRGLAGRDTQYF. CDR3 sequence (DNA): TGTGCCAGTAGTAGGGGACTAGCGGGTAGAGATACGCAGTATTTT. The chain carries TRBV19 and TRBJ2-3; 12 nucleotides match TRBD2. Unmatched junction bases numbered 4, after V lost 4 bases and J lost 5 bases. Germline V gene sequence: CDR1 LNHDA, CDR2 SQIVND (reference sequence). The CDR3 has 15 residues.

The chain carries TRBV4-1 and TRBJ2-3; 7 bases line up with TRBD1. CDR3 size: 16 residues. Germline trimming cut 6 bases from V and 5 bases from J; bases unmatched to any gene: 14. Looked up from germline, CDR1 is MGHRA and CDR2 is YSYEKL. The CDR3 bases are TGCGCCAGCAGGGACAGGTTTCGGGACGATGGAGATACGCAGTATTTT. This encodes CASRDRFRDDGDTQYF.

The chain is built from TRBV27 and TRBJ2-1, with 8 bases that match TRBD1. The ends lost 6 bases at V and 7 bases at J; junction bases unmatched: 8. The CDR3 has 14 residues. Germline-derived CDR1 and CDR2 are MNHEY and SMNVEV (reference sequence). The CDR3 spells CASSPGQGANEQFF. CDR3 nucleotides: TGTGCCAGCAGCCCCGGACAGGGTGCAAATGAGCAGTTCTTC.